What follows are 31 T cell receptor beta chains derived from one specimen sequenced in a study of vaccination effects on CD4 cells after COVID-19. Assay used: immunoSEQ multiplex PCR; TCRdb lists only in-frame clones, some missing. Of about 37,000 clones in the sample, approximately 73% were seen once. These receptors' targets are unknown. Sequencing was preceded by expansion of antigen-specific CD4+ T cells with viral peptide pools in the ViraFEST assay. Researchers isolated CD4+ T cells once approximately 10 days of culture had elapsed. It was between March and December 2020 that the person had a SARS-CoV-2 infection confirmed by PCR. The material sequenced was CD4+ T cells from PBMCs cultured with a peptide pool, taken before COVID-19 vaccination. All receptors derive from a human donor who had a prior SARS-CoV-2 infection.

V gene TRBV7-6 combines with J gene TRBJ2-3; D remains unclear. The ends were cut back, 2 bases at V and 1 base at J, with 7 bases in the middle. Germline V lookup: CDR1 SGHVS, CDR2 FNYEAQ. The CDR3 runs 14 residues. The CDR3 protein is CASSLSGRTDTQYF. DNA of the CDR3: TGTGCCAGCAGCTTATCGGGCCGCACAGATACGCAGTATTTT.

The V and J genes are TRBV5-1 and TRBJ2-7; perhaps TRBD2 as D (5 bases). The V end lost 7 bases, the J end lost 7 bases, and 24 bases lay between the germline ends. CDR1 SGHRS and CDR2 YFSETQ come from the germline V gene. The length of the CDR3 is 15 residues. The DNA of the CDR3 is TGCGCCAGCCATGGCGCGGGCGCCCTATTTGAAGAGCAGTACTTC. Translation gives CASHGAGALFEEQYF.

Only a few counts were recorded for this clone. This chain joins TRBV5-1 and TRBJ1-3; no clear D gene. Germline V gene lookup returns CDR1 SGHRS and CDR2 YFSETQ. Trimming cost V 0 bases and J 0 bases, with 10 bases left between them. The CDR3 covers 16 residues. The DNA for the CDR3 is TGCGCCAGCAGCTTGGGGGGTACCAGCTCTGGAAACACCATATATTTT. This codes for CASSLGGTSSGNTIYF.

This clone occurred once. V usage is TRBV29-1 and J usage is TRBJ2-1; 8 nucleotides agree with TRBD2. Germline trimming cut 4 bases from V and 0 bases from J; bases unmatched to any gene: 5. The CDR3 spans 15 residues. Germline loops: CDR1 SQVTM, CDR2 ANQGSEA. CDR3 sequence: CSVAQAGVSYNEQFF. The CDR3 coding sequence is TGCAGCGTTGCCCAAGCGGGAGTCTCCTACAATGAGCAGTTCTTC.

The CDR3 loop reads CASSERVTGAQNYGYTF. The CDR3 DNA follows: TGTGCCAGCAGCGAACGGGTGACAGGGGCCCAAAACTATGGCTACACCTTC. The V gene is TRBV7-2, the J gene TRBJ1-2; 8 bases are shared with TRBD1. The germline V gene encodes CDR1 SGHTA and CDR2 FQGNSA. The junction had 13 bases not matched to a gene; V was cut back by 5 bases and J by 2 bases. This CDR3 is built from 17 residues.

The genes are TRBV7-2 and TRBJ2-3; 12 bases map to TRBD2. Germline-derived CDR1 and CDR2 are SGHTA and FQGNSA. This CDR3 has 15 amino acids. Germline trimming cut 3 bases from V and 4 bases from J; bases unmatched to any gene: 2. This CDR3 reads CASSLTSGRADTQYF. CDR3 in DNA: TGTGCCAGCAGCTTGACTAGCGGGAGAGCAGATACGCAGTATTTT.

The table lists this clone with a count of one. The CDR3 nucleotides read TGTGCCAGACGTAGCGGGAGGGCCGGGATCGTC. This gives the protein CARRSGRAGIV. The rearrangement links TRBV21-1 to TRBJ2-7; the D segment call TRBD2 is taken from the table without a DNA check. TRBV21-1 is annotated as a pseudogene. CDR3 length: 11 amino acids.

The chain is built from TRBV19 and TRBJ2-1; tentatively, D is TRBD2 (6 bases). Germline V gene sequence: CDR1 LNHDA, CDR2 SQIVND (reference sequence). There are 14 residues in the CDR3. The V and J ends lost 7 bases and 4 bases respectively, with 14 bases between them. CDR3 loop: CASKGTQRYNEQFF. Here the CDR3 DNA reads TGTGCCAGTAAGGGGACTCAGCGATACAATGAGCAGTTCTTC.

The chain uses TRBV5-4 and TRBJ2-5; 11 bases are shared with TRBD2. Germline CDR1 is SGHNT and CDR2 is YYREEE (reference sequence). Unmatched junction bases numbered 13, after V lost 2 bases and J lost 4 bases. The CDR3 consists of 18 residues. DNA of the CDR3: TGTGCCAGCAGCTTTTATACTAGCGGGAGTTCGGGTGGAGAGACCCAGTACTTC. Translated, it gives CASSFYTSGSSGGETQYF. Filled out from reference TRBV5-4 and TRBJ2-5, the complete variable domain reads ETGVTQSPTHLIKTRGQQVTLRCSSQSGHNTVSWYQQALGQGPQFIFQYYREEENGRGNFPPRFSGLQFPNYSSELNVNALELDDSALYLCASSFYTSGSSGGETQYFGPGTRLLVL.

This clone was seen only a few times. CDR3 coding DNA: TGTGCCAGCAGCTCTTGGACTAGCGGGGTTCAAGAGACCCAGTACTTC. Its protein product is CASSSWTSGVQETQYF. This chain uses TRBV7-2 with TRBJ2-5; 12 positions match TRBD2. V gave up 4 bases and J gave up 2 bases; unmatched junction bases: 5. CDR1 is SGHTA and CDR2 is FQGNSA in the germline V gene. The CDR3 covers 16 residues.

The J gene is TRBJ1-5, the V gene TRBV6-2 or TRBV6-3, with D uncertain. The CDR3 runs 13 residues. Trimming removed 4 bases at V and 4 bases at J, with 8 bases between. Germline CDR1 MNHEY, CDR2 SVGEGT. In DNA, the CDR3 is TGTGCCAGCAGTTGGGAAATTAATCAGCCCCAGCATTTT. This translates into CASSWEINQPQHF.

By frequency in the sample, this clone is medium-sized. The chain carries TRBV9 and TRBJ2-5, with TRBD2 identical over 10 bases. The CDR3 runs to 15 residues. Germline V lookup: CDR1 SGDLS, CDR2 YYNGEE. The trim removed 6 bases at V and 4 bases at J, leaving 9 bases unmatched. The DNA for the CDR3 is TGTGCCAGCACCCCGATAGCGGGAGGTTTAGAGACCCAGTACTTC. Translation gives CASTPIAGGLETQYF.

This clone occurred once. The rearrangement joins TRBV7-6 to TRBJ2-5; no clear D gene. V was clipped by 1 base and J by 5 bases, with 2 bases between them. This CDR3 comprises 11 residues. Germline V gene data show CDR1 as SGHVS and CDR2 as FNYEAQ. CDR3 in amino acids: CASSLVETQYF. CDR3 nucleotide sequence: TGTGCCAGCAGCTTAGTGGAGACCCAGTACTTC.

This chain joins TRBV18 and TRBJ1-3, with a tentative D call TRBD1 (5 bases). The CDR3 has 16 amino acids. V gave up 4 bases and J gave up 0 bases, with 13 bases separating them. Germline V CDR1 and CDR2: KGHSH, LQKENI. CDR3 sequence (DNA): TGTGCCAGCTCACAAAGCGGGGCCCACTCTGGAAACACCATATATTTT. Translation gives CASSQSGAHSGNTIYF.

The chain employs TRBV10-3 and TRBJ1-3; D is ambiguous. V shed 3 bases and J shed 3 bases, with 12 bases lying between them. CDR1 and CDR2 from the germline V gene are ENHRY and SYGVKD. There are 15 residues in the CDR3. The CDR3 region is CAISDRGRVGNTIYF. Written as DNA, the CDR3 is TGTGCCATCAGTGATCGCGGGAGAGTTGGAAACACCATATATTTT.

V is TRBV7-9 and J is TRBJ1-3; D gene unclear. Germline lookup yields CDR1 SEHNR and CDR2 FQNEAQ (reference sequence). CDR3 length: 14 amino acids. The germline V and J ends were trimmed by 1 base and 1 base, with 5 bases remaining between them. CDR3 protein: CASSLGGSGNTIYF. The CDR3 bases are TGTGCCAGCAGCTTAGGAGGATCTGGAAACACCATATATTTT.

This clone showed up just once. The chain joins TRBV11-3 to TRBJ2-1, with 10 bases lining up with TRBD2. The CDR3 loop spans 13 amino acids. Trimming at V came to 5 bases and at J to 15 bases, leaving 10 bases not matched to a gene. In germline, CDR1 is SGHNT, CDR2 YENEEA. The CDR3 spells CASSPGPLAGAFF. The CDR3 DNA reads as TGTGCCAGCAGCCCAGGACCCCTAGCGGGAGCGTTCTTC.

This chain links TRBV19 with TRBJ2-5; TRBD1 or TRBD2 may be the D gene (6 bases each). Trimming shortened V by 6 bases and J by 1 base, and 12 bases separated the two germline ends. The CDR3 spans 14 residues. CDR1 and CDR2 from the germline V gene are LNHDA and SQIVND (reference sequence). CDR3 sequence reads: CASSRGGLQETQYF. CDR3 bases: TGTGCCAGTAGCCGAGGGGGACTCCAAGAGACCCAGTACTTC. The full variable domain, in which reference TRBV19 and TRBJ2-5 provide the parts outside the CDR3, is DGGITQSPKYLFRKEGQNVTLSCEQNLNHDAMYWYRQDPGQGLRLIYYSQIVNDFQKGDIAEGYSVSREKKESFPLTVTSAQKNPTAFYLCASSRGGLQETQYFGPGTRLLVL.

This clone was detected a few times. The rearrangement uses TRBV10-3 and TRBJ2-3; no clear D. The V and J ends lost 4 bases and 4 bases respectively, with 9 bases between them. Germline loops: CDR1 ENHRY, CDR2 SYGVKD. The CDR3 is 13 residues long. CDR3: CAISAKNADTQYF. The CDR3 coding sequence is TGTGCCATCAGTGCCAAAAACGCAGATACGCAGTATTTT.

The rearrangement joins TRBV25-1 to TRBJ2-6; D gene ambiguous. Between the trimmed V and J ends, which lost 4 bases and 1 base, there was a span of 8 bases. The CDR3 contains 15 residues. Germline loops: CDR1 MGHDK, CDR2 SYGVNS. CDR3 in DNA: TGTGCCAGCAGTGTAGGTGGATCTGGGGCCAACGTCCTGACTTTC. It translates to CASSVGGSGANVLTF.

In this sample, this clone turned up a few times. This CDR3 is CASSEGYSNQPQHF. The CDR3 DNA reads as TGTGCCAGCAGTGAAGGTTATAGCAATCAGCCCCAGCATTTT. This rearrangement joins TRBV6-1 to TRBJ1-5; D remains ambiguous. CDR1 and CDR2 from the germline V gene are MNHNS and SASEGT. V was cut by 1 base and J by 0 bases, with 4 bases left in between. The CDR3 contains 14 residues.

This clone was seen only a few times. The chain has TRBV3-1 (or the pseudogene TRBV3-2) and TRBJ1-2; D remains unclear. The length of the CDR3 is 15 residues. Germline V gene lookup returns CDR1 LGHDT and CDR2 YNNKEL (reference sequence). V was shortened by 1 base and J by 7 bases, with 16 bases between the two germline ends. The CDR3 region is CASSQVGWWGIGYTF. CDR3 DNA: TGTGCCAGCAGCCAAGTAGGGTGGTGGGGAATTGGCTACACCTTC.

The chain carries TRBV7-9 and TRBJ2-7, with TRBD1 identical over 7 bases. The CDR3 is 13 amino acids. Per germline, CDR1 SEHNR and CDR2 FQNEAQ (reference sequence). V gave up 5 bases and J gave up 4 bases; unmatched junction bases: 5. CDR3 region: CASSPGQPYEQYF. DNA for the CDR3: TGTGCCAGCAGCCCGGGACAGCCATACGAGCAGTACTTC.

The CDR3: CASSQFWRNQETQYF. Here the CDR3 DNA reads TGTGCCAGCAGCCAATTTTGGCGCAACCAAGAGACCCAGTACTTC. The rearrangement uses TRBV14 and TRBJ2-5, with unresolved D. V dropped 2 bases and J dropped 0 bases, with 10 bases sitting between them. In germline, CDR1 is SGHDN, CDR2 FVKESK. The CDR3 length is 15 residues. Full variable domain (rest looked up from reference TRBV14 and TRBJ2-5): EAGVTQFPSHSVIEKGQTVTLRCDPISGHDNLYWYRRVMGKEIKFLLHFVKESKQDESGMPNNRFLAERTGGTYSTLKVQPAELEDSGVYFCASSQFWRNQETQYFGPGTRLLVL.

The rearrangement joins TRBV5-4 to TRBJ2-1; 8 positions match TRBD2. This CDR3 region has 15 residues. Germline CDR1 reads SGHNT; CDR2 reads YYREEE (reference sequence). Losses at the gene ends were 1 base for V and 8 bases for J; bases not matched to a gene: 8. The DNA of the CDR3 is TGTGCCAGCAGCTTGAACCGGGGGGGCGGAGATGAGCAGTTCTTC. Translated, it gives CASSLNRGGGDEQFF.

This clone has a handful of counts. The chain recombines TRBV16 with TRBJ2-7; the match to TRBD1 covers 8 bases. Germline-derived CDR1 and CDR2 are KGHSY and FQNENV. Losses at the gene ends were 1 base for V and 2 bases for J; bases not matched to a gene: 7. CDR3 length: 16 residues. The CDR3 here is CASSQYRQGQTYEQYF. CDR3 nucleotides: TGTGCCAGCAGCCAATACCGACAGGGGCAGACCTACGAGCAGTACTTC.

CDR3 coding DNA: TGTGCCAGCAGCCATTCCGGCGTGGGGGGGGAGACCCAGTACTTC. Protein sequence: CASSHSGVGGETQYF. The chain joins TRBV3-1 (or the pseudogene TRBV3-2) to TRBJ2-5, with 7 nucleotides matching TRBD2. The V gene's germline CDR1 is LGHDT and CDR2 YNNKEL (reference sequence). This CDR3 comprises 15 residues. With 3 bases clipped from V and 5 bases from J, the junction kept 9 bases outside the gene matches.

The J gene is TRBJ2-7, the V gene TRBV6-1; the D call may be TRBD1 or TRBD2 (5 bases each). The V gene's germline CDR1 is MNHNS and CDR2 SASEGT. Trimming cost V 2 bases and J 0 bases, with 14 bases left between them. The CDR3 is made up of 16 amino acids. DNA of the CDR3: TGTGCCAGCAGTGAAATGGGGGTCTGGAACTCCTACGAGCAGTACTTC. Amino acids: CASSEMGVWNSYEQYF.

The chain joins TRBV5-1 to TRBJ2-7; TRBD2 matches 8 bases. CDR1 is SGHRS, CDR2 YFSETQ, per germline. With 0 bases clipped from V and 1 base from J, the junction kept 9 bases outside the gene matches. This CDR3 comprises 17 residues. The CDR3, as DNA: TGCGCCAGCAGCTTGGGTTCGGGGGGGTCCCAATCCTACGAGCAGTACTTC. Translating it yields CASSLGSGGSQSYEQYF.

The chain uses TRBV12-3 or TRBV12-4 and TRBJ2-5; unclear D gene. Trimming removed 4 bases at V and 1 base at J, with 7 bases between. The CDR3 is made up of 13 amino acids. CDR3 loop: CASSWNRQETQYF. CDR3 sequence (DNA): TGTGCCAGCAGTTGGAACCGCCAAGAGACCCAGTACTTC.

The J gene is TRBJ1-3, the V gene TRBV5-6; D may be TRBD1 (6 bases). The V and J ends lost 4 bases and 7 bases respectively, with 18 bases between them. The length of the CDR3 is 15 residues. Germline lookup yields CDR1 SGHDT and CDR2 YYEEEE. Here the CDR3 DNA reads TGTGCCAGCAGCCAGACAGGCGAAGGTTTCAACACCATATATTTT. Translated, it gives CASSQTGEGFNTIYF.